This TCR beta chain stems from a study of blood T cells in healthy people across ages. Overall study findings and caveats: Across samples, TCR beta diversity tracked strongly with naive T cell percentage.

A note on this clonotype: The antigen is not known.

Peripheral blood samples of 9 to 10 milliliters were drawn from each donor. A minimum of 7 million PBMCs was isolated per sample. CDR3 length equals 18 residues. Germline loops: CDR1 MNHEY, CDR2 SVGAGI. The ends lost 2 bases at V and 2 bases at J; junction bases unmatched: 12. A second PCR, run for roughly 7 to 12 cycles, used a sample-barcoded 5' primer plus a J-beta primer mix. Tags on each cDNA molecule came from a template-switch adaptor with 12 random nucleotides. TCRdb itself ran the 5' RACE reads through MiXCR, one entry per CDR3 protein. The sample shows fewer than 950,000 distinct CDR3 sequences, under 40% of them seen only once.

The clonotype was recovered from a young man in good health. The V gene is TRBV6-5, the J gene TRBJ2-7, with 10 bases fitting TRBD2. Source material: blood. The CDR3 nucleotides are TGTGCCAGCAGTTACCGGAACCAGCCTAGCGGGGGCCCCTACGAGCAGTACTTC. Encoded protein: CASSYRNQPSGGPYEQYF.